Listed below are T cell receptor beta chains from one sample, sequenced in a study of brain T cells in children with intractable seizures. Measured with immunoSEQ multiplex PCR; TCRdb has only the in-frame clones, and not every one. The sample lists a few hundred thousand clones; 93% were seen once. Sequencing was performed on peripheral blood, taken about 5 months after surgery. The receptors were sampled from a boy younger than two with tuberous sclerosis and intractable seizures. Each CDR3 is given with its conserved first and last residue. Fields, in order: J gene, D gene, clone size, V gene, CDR3 protein, CDR3 DNA. The D gene is left open where the match is weak. Clone size, where shown, is once, few, many, or a class for clones that have expanded.

>TRBJ1-3|NA|NA|TRBV19
CASTRGNSGNTIYF
TGTGCCAGTACCCGGGGGAATTCTGGAAACACCATATATTTT
>TRBJ2-7|TRBD1|NA|TRBV13
CASSPNRGRGSYEQYF
TGTGCCAGCAGCCCTAACAGGGGGCGCGGGTCCTACGAGCAGTACTTC
>TRBJ2-7|TRBD2|NA|TRBV13
CASSPRLAGEQYF
TGTGCCAGCAGCCCCCGACTAGCAGGTGAGCAGTACTTC
>TRBJ2-1|TRBD2|NA|TRBV27
CASSFSLAGDNEQFF
TGTGCCAGCAGTTTCTCGCTAGCGGGGGACAATGAGCAGTTCTTC
>TRBJ1-1|NA|NA|TRBV6-2/TRBV6-3
CASSYKLNTEAFF
TGTGCCAGCAGTTACAAGTTGAACACTGAAGCTTTCTTT
>TRBJ2-5|NA|NA|TRBV7-9
CASSSSGVAETQYF
TGTGCCAGCAGCTCGTCGGGGGTGGCAGAGACCCAGTACTTC
>TRBJ2-3|TRBD2|NA|TRBV12-3/TRBV12-4
CASSGELDTQYF
TGTGCCTCTAGCGGGGAATTGGATACGCAGTATTTT
>TRBJ1-1|NA|NA|TRBV11-3
CASSRVTATEAFF
TGTGCCAGCAGCCGGGTGACGGCCACTGAAGCTTTCTTT
>TRBJ2-5|NA|once|TRBV7-2
CASSLSEETQYF
TGTGCCAGCAGCTTATCTGAGGAGACCCAGTACTTC
>TRBJ1-6|NA|NA|TRBV30
CAWSVWGVQDNSPLHF
TGTGCCTGGAGTGTTTGGGGAGTTCAAGATAATTCACCCCTCCACTTT
>TRBJ2-1|TRBD2|few|TRBV6-1
CASSELAGGPNEQFF
TGTGCCAGCAGTGAACTAGCGGGAGGGCCCAATGAGCAGTTCTTC
>TRBJ1-3|NA|few|TRBV11-2
CASSFLGHTSGNTIYF
TGTGCCAGCAGCTTTTTGGGCCACACCTCTGGAAACACCATATATTTT
>TRBJ2-7|NA|NA|TRBV11-2
CASTSKGFPYEQYF
TGTGCCAGCACCTCCAAGGGGTTTCCCTACGAGCAGTACTTC
>TRBJ2-1|NA|NA|TRBV7-9
CASSFGPEQFF
TGTGCCAGCAGCTTTGGTCCTGAGCAGTTCTTC
>TRBJ1-1|NA|NA|TRBV7-8
CASTPRRGGKDTEAFF
TGTGCCAGCACCCCACGGAGGGGGGGAAAGGACACTGAAGCTTTCTTT
>TRBJ2-2|NA|NA|TRBV24-1
CATSPLSDTANTGELFF
TGTGCCACCAGCCCACTTTCCGACACAGCGAACACCGGGGAGCTGTTTTTT